This entry is about one T cell receptor (beta chain). This entry comes from a study of blood T cell repertoires in COVID-19. CDR1 KGHSH and CDR2 LQKENI come from the germline V gene. Trimming pared 3 bases from V and 0 bases from J, leaving 4 bases between. The CDR3 loop spans 13 amino acids. How the authors handled the data: Amplification of reference gene primers provided the estimated nucleated cell counts. Here immunoSEQ multiplex PCR was the method, and the copy in TCRdb shows in-frame clones only, minus some. V and J calls and clone size follow that table, whereas D and trimming were derived from the DNA. The data hold around 110,000 clones, with roughly 84% observed a single time. Enrolled through a virtual design, the participants were between 18 and 89 years of age and came from some 25 US areas. Cohorts were based on clinical histories the participants reported.

This sequence was found in a woman aged 25 to 39 who had recovered from COVID-19. Sequencing was done on a sample of PBMCs or T cells enriched from blood (not recorded which). This chain joins TRBV18 and TRBJ2-3; no clear D. Written as DNA, the CDR3 is TGTGCCAGCTCACCCCCTAGCACAGATACGCAGTATTTT. Translation: CASSPPSTDTQYF. Variable domain in full (rest from reference TRBV18 and TRBJ2-3): NAGVMQNPRHLVRRRGQEARLRCSPMKGHSHVYWYRQLPEEGLKFMVYLQKENIIDESGMPKERFSAEFPKEGPSILRIQQVVRGDSAAYFCASSPPSTDTQYFGPGTRLTVL.